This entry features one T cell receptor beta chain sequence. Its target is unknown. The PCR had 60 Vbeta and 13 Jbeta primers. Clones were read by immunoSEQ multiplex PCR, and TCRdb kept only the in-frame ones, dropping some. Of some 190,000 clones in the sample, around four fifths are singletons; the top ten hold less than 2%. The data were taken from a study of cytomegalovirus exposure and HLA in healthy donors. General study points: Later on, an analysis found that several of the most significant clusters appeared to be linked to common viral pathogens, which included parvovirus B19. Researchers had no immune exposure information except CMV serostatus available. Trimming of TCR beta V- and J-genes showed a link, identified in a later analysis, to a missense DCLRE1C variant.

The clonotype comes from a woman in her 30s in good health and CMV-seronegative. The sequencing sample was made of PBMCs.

CDR3 in DNA: TGCGCCAGCAGCCAAGGATGGCTAGCGGGGGGCGGCCGGGGCACAGATACGCAGTATTTT. Its translation is CASSQGWLAGGGRGTDTQYF. This sequence joins TRBV4-3 and TRBJ2-3, with 11 bases identical to TRBD2. The CDR3 totals 20 residues. The germline V gene has CDR1 LGHNA and CDR2 YSLEER. The trim removed 1 base at V and 1 base at J, leaving 13 bases unmatched.